The next 8 T cell receptor beta chains were all read from a single sample in a study of human T cells and chemical hapten exposure (dated by TCRdb to about 2021). The time point label here, explained by the study, means: patch test 1, 2 weeks after DPC sensitization. Per the publication, the treatment or condition label means: therapeutic diphenylcyclopropenone sensitization with weekly scalp DPC. The method was RACE. The data were produced on a NextSeq 500. The public reads were run again by TCRdb, first through fastp at Q25 and then through MiXCR, and only productive beta chains were kept. Each record represents a unique CDR3 protein, reported with the most common genes and DNA among its rows. The table for this sample lists more than 95,000 distinct CDR3 sequences; 9.5% to 13% of them were counted only once. The top ten clonotypes cover just over 1.4% of the sample. The material was whole blood, obtained in connection with sensitization to the hapten diphenylcyclopropenone (DPC). Source of these receptors: a woman between 45 and 65 years old with alopecia areata. Some clones in this sample may be carry-over from other donors' samples.

This clonotype was seen at least ten times. The chain employs TRBV10-3 and TRBJ2-2; D is undetermined. This CDR3 spans 14 amino acids. V was shortened by 10 bases and J by 5 bases, with 17 bases between the two germline ends. The germline CDR1 and CDR2 sequences are ENHRY and SYGVKD. This chain's CDR3 is CATRKNDGTGELFF. The DNA of the CDR3 is TGTGCCACACGAAAAAATGATGGGACCGGGGAGCTGTTTTTT.

This clonotype was counted ten times or more. This chain uses TRBV18 with TRBJ1-4; D might be TRBD1 (6 bases). The CDR3 consists of 16 residues. Trimming took off 6 bases at V and 0 bases at J, with 14 bases between the two ends. The germline gives CDR1 KGHSH, CDR2 LQKENI. The CDR3 reads CASSGGRGATNEKLFF. As DNA, the CDR3 is TGTGCCAGCTCCGGAGGCAGGGGTGCAACTAATGAAAAACTGTTTTTT.

This clonotype was detected only a few times. The J gene is TRBJ2-7, the V gene TRBV6-5, with TRBD2 matching over 7 bases. V shed 0 bases, J shed 3 bases, and the junction held 8 bases outside the gene matches. CDR3 length: 16 amino acids. Germline CDR1 reads MNHEY; CDR2 reads SVGAGI. The CDR3 bases are TGTGCCAGCAGTTACTCGATAACGGGAGGACGCTACGAGCAGTACTTC. It codes for CASSYSITGGRYEQYF.

V and J are TRBV5-1 and TRBJ2-7; tentative D call: TRBD2 (6 bases). The germline CDR1 and CDR2 sequences are SGHRS and YFSETQ. This CDR3 comprises 14 residues. V was clipped by 4 bases and J by 0 bases, with 11 bases between them. CDR3 in DNA: TGCGCCAGCAGCCCAGGGACTTTCTCCTACGAGCAGTACTTC. As protein: CASSPGTFSYEQYF.

The chain combines TRBV6-2 or TRBV6-3 with TRBJ2-3, with no clear D. The CDR3 spans 17 residues. Per germline, CDR1 MNHEY and CDR2 SVGEGT. V shed 3 bases and J shed 2 bases, with 18 bases lying between them. The CDR3 sequence: CASSYPDRARHTDTQYF. The CDR3 DNA reads as TGTGCCAGCAGTTATCCGGACCGGGCTCGTCACACAGATACGCAGTATTTT.

The rearrangement joins TRBV5-4 to TRBJ2-5; 7 bases line up with TRBD1. Germline V gene lookup returns CDR1 SGHNT and CDR2 YYREEE (reference sequence). The CDR3 spans 13 residues. V shed 3 bases and J 5 bases; nucleotides not matched to a gene: 4. CDR3 sequence: CASSYDRAETQYF. In DNA form, the CDR3 reads TGTGCCAGCAGCTACGACAGGGCCGAGACCCAGTACTTC.

This clonotype has a count of ten or more. The V gene is TRBV24-1, the J gene TRBJ2-3; weak D call: TRBD2 (6 bases). The CDR3 loop spans 14 amino acids. Trimming left V 4 bases short and J 6 bases short, with 13 bases between. CDR1 and CDR2 from the germline V gene are KGHDR and SFDVKD. Written as DNA, the CDR3 is TGTGCCACCAGTGACCCTACTAGCTTGGATACGCAGTATTTT. Amino acid sequence: CATSDPTSLDTQYF.

J is TRBJ1-1 and V is TRBV15, with 7 bases fitting TRBD1. The germline V gene encodes CDR1 LNHNV and CDR2 YYDKDF (reference sequence). The CDR3 runs to 15 residues. V gave up 4 bases and J gave up 3 bases; unmatched junction bases: 8. As DNA, the CDR3 is TGTGCCACCAGCACGTACAGGGGCCAGGACACTGAAGCTTTCTTT. Its protein product is CATSTYRGQDTEAFF.